This TCR beta chain was profiled in a study of technical replicates of blood from a handful of donors. The junction had 3 bases not matched to a gene; V was cut back by 4 bases and J by 6 bases. The CDR3 loop spans 13 amino acids. Per germline, CDR1 SNHLY and CDR2 FYNNEI. Libraries were prepared by immunoSEQ multiplex PCR; TCRdb keeps only in-frame clonotypes and omits some of them. This sample has more than 75,000 clones, with around 94% found just once. The source of this sequence is a human donor in good health. Sequenced: T cells isolated from PBMCs. V is TRBV2 and J is TRBJ2-5, with 9 bases matching TRBD1. CDR3 in amino acids: CASSGDREKTQYF. CDR3 in DNA: TGTGCCAGCAGTGGGGACAGGGAAAAGACCCAGTACTTC.